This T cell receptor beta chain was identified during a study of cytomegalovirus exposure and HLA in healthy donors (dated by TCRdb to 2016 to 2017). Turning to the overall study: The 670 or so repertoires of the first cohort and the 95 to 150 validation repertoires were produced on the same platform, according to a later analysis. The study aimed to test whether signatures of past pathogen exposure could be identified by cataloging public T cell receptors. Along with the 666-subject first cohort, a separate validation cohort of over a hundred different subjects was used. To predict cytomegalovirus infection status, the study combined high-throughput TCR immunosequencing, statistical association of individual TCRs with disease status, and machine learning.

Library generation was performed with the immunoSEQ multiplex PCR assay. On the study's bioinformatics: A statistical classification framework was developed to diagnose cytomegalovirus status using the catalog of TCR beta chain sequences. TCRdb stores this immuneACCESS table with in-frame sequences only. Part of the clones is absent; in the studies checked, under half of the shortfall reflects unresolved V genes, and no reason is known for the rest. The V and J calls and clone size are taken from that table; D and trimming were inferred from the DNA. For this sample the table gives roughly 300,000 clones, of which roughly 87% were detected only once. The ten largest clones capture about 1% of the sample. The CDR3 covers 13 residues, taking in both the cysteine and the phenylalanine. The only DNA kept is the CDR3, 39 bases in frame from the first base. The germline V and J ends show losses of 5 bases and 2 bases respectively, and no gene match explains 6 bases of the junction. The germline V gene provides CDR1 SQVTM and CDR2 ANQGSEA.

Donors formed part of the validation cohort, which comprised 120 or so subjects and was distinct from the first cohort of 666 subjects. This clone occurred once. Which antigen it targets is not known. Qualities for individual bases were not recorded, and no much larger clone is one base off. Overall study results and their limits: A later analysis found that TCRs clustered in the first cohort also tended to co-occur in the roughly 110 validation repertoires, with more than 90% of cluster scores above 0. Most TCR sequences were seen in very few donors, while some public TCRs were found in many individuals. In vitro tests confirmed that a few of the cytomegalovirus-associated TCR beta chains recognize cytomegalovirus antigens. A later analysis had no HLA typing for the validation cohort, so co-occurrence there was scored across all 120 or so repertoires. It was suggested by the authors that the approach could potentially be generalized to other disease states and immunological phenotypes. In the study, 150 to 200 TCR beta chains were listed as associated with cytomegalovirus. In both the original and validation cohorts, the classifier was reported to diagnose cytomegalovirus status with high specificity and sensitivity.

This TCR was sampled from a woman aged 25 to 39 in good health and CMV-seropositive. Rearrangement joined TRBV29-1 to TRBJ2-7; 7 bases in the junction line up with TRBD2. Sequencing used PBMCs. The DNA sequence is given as TGCAGCGTTCAACCCGGACTAGCCTACGAGCAGTACTTC. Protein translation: CSVQPGLAYEQYF.